What follows is one T cell receptor (beta chain) and its context. The antigen is undetermined. This sample was included in a study of glioma-infiltrating T cells after dendritic cell vaccination. Study-wide results and limits: Longer survival after dendritic cell vaccination followed higher pretreatment TIL content.

Input was approximately 2.1 ug genomic DNA, or all available if less. Primers: 60 V beta forward and 13 J beta reverse. Libraries were prepared by immunoSEQ multiplex PCR; TCRdb keeps only in-frame clonotypes and omits some of them. This table has about 30,000 clones, approximately 90% appearing once. From germline, CDR1 is KGHSH and CDR2 LQKENI. V was clipped by 6 bases and J by 2 bases; unmatched bases: 8. The CDR3 contains 16 residues. No glioblastoma patient carried an isocitrate dehydrogenase mutation. The material sequenced was blood, taken before dendritic cell vaccination. The rearrangement joins TRBV18 to TRBJ1-3; 9 bases are a match to TRBD1. The receptor was derived from a human donor with glioblastoma. The CDR3 sequence is CASSPRDRDAGNTIYF. The DNA for the CDR3 is TGTGCCAGCTCCCCTCGGGACAGGGACGCTGGAAACACCATATATTTT. Looking up the rest from reference TRBV18 and TRBJ1-3 gives the full variable domain: NAGVMQNPRHLVRRRGQEARLRCSPMKGHSHVYWYRQLPEEGLKFMVYLQKENIIDESGMPKERFSAEFPKEGPSILRIQQVVRGDSAAYFCASSPRDRDAGNTIYFGEGSWLTVV.